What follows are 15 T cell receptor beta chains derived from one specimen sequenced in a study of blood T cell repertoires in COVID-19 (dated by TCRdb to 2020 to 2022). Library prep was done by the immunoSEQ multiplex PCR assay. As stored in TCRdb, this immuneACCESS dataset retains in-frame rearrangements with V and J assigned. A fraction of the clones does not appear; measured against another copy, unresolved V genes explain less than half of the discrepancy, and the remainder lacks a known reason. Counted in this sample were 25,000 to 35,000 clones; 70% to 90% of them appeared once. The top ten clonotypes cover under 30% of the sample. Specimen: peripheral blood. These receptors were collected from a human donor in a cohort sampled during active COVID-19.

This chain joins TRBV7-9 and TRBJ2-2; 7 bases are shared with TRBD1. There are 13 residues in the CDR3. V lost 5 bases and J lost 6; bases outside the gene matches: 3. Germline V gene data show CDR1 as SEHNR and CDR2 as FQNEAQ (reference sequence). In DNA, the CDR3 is TGTGCCAGCAGCCGCCAGGGGGCCGGGGAGCTGTTTTTT. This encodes CASSRQGAGELFF.

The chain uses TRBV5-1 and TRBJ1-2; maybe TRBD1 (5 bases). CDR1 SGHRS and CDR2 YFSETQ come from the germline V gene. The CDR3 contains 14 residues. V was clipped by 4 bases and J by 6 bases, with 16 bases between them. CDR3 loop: CASSPQGIRDGYTF. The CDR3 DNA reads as TGCGCCAGCAGCCCCCAAGGGATCAGGGATGGCTACACCTTC.

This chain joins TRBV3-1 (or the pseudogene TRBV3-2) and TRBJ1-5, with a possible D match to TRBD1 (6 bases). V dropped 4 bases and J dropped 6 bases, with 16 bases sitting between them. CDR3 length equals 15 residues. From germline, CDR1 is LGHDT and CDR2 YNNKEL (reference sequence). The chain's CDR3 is CASSRGGARGQPQHF. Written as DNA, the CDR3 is TGTGCCAGCAGCCGCGGGGGGGCGCGTGGTCAGCCCCAGCATTTT.

The CDR3 loop is CASSLEGNNQPQHF. DNA of the CDR3: TGTGCCAGCAGTTTGGAGGGAAACAATCAGCCCCAGCATTTT. The rearrangement joins TRBV28 to TRBJ1-5; D remains ambiguous. The ends were cut back, 3 bases at V and 3 bases at J, with 9 bases in the middle. The CDR3 totals 14 residues. Germline V gene data show CDR1 as MDHEN and CDR2 as SYDVKM. Looking up the rest from reference TRBV28 and TRBJ1-5 gives the full variable domain: DVKVTQSSRYLVKRTGEKVFLECVQDMDHENMFWYRQDPGLGLRLIYFSYDVKMKEKGDIPEGYSVSREKKERFSLILESASTNQTSMYLCASSLEGNNQPQHFGDGTRLSIL.

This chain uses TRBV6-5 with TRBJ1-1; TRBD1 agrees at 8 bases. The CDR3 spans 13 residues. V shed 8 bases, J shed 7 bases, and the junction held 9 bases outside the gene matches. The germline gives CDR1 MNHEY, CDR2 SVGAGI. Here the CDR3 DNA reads TGTGCCAGCCGACCTCCAACAGGGGGTGAAGCTTTCTTT. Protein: CASRPPTGGEAFF.

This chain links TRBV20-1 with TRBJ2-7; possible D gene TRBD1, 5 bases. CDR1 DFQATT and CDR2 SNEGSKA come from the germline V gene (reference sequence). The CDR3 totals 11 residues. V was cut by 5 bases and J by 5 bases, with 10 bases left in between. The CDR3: CSAAGLNEQYF. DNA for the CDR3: TGCAGTGCTGCAGGGTTAAACGAGCAGTACTTC.

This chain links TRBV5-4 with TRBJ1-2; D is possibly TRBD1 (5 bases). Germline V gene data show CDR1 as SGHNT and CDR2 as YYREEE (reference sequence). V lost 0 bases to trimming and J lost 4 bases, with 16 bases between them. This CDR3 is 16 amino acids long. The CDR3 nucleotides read TGTGCCAGCAGCTTGGGGGGCCCAGACAGCGTCTATGGCTACACCTTC. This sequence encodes CASSLGGPDSVYGYTF.

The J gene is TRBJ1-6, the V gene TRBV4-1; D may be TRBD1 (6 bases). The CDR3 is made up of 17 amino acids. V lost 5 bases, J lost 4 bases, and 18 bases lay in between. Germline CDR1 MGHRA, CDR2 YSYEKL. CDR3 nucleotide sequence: TGCGCCAGCAGCGCTAATAGGGGGTTCTCTTATAATTCACCCCTCCACTTT. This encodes CASSANRGFSYNSPLHF.

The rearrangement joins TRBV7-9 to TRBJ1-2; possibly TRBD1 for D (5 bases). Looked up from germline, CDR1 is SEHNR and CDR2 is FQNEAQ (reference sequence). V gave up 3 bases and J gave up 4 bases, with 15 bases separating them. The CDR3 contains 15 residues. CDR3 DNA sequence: TGTGCCAGCAGCTTGAAGGGGCAGGGTGGCTATGGCTACACCTTC. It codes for CASSLKGQGGYGYTF.

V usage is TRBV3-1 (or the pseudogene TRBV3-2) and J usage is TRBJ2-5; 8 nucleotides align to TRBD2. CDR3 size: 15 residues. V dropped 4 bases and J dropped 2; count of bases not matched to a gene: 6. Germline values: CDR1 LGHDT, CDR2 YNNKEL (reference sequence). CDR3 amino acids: CASSPGGAGQETQYF. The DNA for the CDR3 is TGTGCCAGCAGCCCCGGGGGGGCCGGTCAAGAGACCCAGTACTTC.

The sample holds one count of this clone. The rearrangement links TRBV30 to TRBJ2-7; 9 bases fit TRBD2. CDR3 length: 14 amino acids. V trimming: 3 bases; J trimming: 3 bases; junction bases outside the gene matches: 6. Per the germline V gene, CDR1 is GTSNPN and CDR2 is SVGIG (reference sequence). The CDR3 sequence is CAWSRSGGNYEQYF. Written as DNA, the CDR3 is TGTGCCTGGAGCCGTAGCGGGGGTAACTACGAGCAGTACTTC.

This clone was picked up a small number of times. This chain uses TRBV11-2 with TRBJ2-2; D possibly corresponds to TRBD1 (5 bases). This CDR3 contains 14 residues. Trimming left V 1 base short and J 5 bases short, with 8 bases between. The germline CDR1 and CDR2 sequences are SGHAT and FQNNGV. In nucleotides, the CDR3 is TGTGCCAGCAGCTTAGTAAGGGGAACCGGGGAGCTGTTTTTT. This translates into CASSLVRGTGELFF. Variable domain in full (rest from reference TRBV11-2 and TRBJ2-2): EAGVAQSPRYKIIEKRQSVAFWCNPISGHATLYWYQQILGQGPKLLIQFQNNGVVDDSQLPKDRFSAERLKGVDSTLKIQPAKLEDSAVYLCASSLVRGTGELFFGEGSRLTVL.

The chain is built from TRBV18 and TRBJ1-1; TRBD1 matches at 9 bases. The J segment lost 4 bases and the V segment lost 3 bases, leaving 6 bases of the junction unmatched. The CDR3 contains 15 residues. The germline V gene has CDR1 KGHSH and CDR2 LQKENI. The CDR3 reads CASSPKDRGGTEAFF. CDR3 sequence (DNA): TGTGCCAGCTCACCGAAGGACAGGGGCGGCACTGAAGCTTTCTTT.

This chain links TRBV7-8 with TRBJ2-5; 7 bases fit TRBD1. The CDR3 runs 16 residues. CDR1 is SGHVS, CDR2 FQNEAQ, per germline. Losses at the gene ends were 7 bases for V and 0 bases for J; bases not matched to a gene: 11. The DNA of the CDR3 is TGTGCCAGCACCCTCCGGGACAGATCATACCAAGAGACCCAGTACTTC. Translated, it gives CASTLRDRSYQETQYF.

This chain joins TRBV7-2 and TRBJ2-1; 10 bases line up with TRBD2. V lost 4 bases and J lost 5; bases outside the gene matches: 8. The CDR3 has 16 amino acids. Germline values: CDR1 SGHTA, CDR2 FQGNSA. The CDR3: CASSSPGLAGDNEQFF. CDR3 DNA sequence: TGTGCCAGCAGCTCGCCTGGGCTAGCGGGAGACAATGAGCAGTTCTTC.